This TCR beta chain stems from a study of CXCR3-negative and CXCR3-positive naive CD8 T cells. The method, 5' RACE with UMI labels, was used to prepare the TRB cDNA libraries. No DNA is given; TCRdb re-called the 5' RACE reads and lists each CDR3 protein once. Its table lists roughly 120,000 distinct CDR3 sequences. Concerning this clonotype: Its antigen is not identified.

CDR3 size: 16 residues. Study findings and constraints: Much lower diversity was found in memory CD8+ cells, while both naive subsets had comparably high diversity. More hydrophobic TRB CDR3s occurred in CXCR3-positive than in CXCR3-negative naive cells.

Material: naive CXCR3+ CD8+ T cells from blood. Subset described: CD45RO-CCR7+CD27+CD95- naive CD8+ T cells expressing CXCR3 (TNR3+). The TCR was taken from a human donor in good health. Some clones in this sample may be carry-over from other donors' samples. The genes are TRBV12-3 or TRBV12-4 and TRBJ1-1; TCRdb reports TRBD1, a call that lacks DNA to check it against. This chain's CDR3 is CASSLVDWTPNTEAFF.